One and the same sample provided the 10 T cell receptor beta chains below, sequenced in a study of T cell responses to AZD1222 COVID-19 vaccine. Sequenced by immunoSEQ multiplex PCR; TCRdb stores in-frame clones only, minus some. The sample lists under 95,000 clones; approximately 85% were seen once. The sequenced sample was peripheral blood, obtained 28 days after the second AZD1222 dose. The origin of the receptors is an adult who received the AZD1222 COVID-19 vaccine.

The V and J genes are TRBV28 and TRBJ1-2; TRBD1 agrees at 7 bases. Germline V lookup: CDR1 MDHEN, CDR2 SYDVKM. With 3 bases clipped from V and 7 bases from J, the junction kept 11 bases outside the gene matches. The CDR3 consists of 15 residues. The CDR3 reads CASSFSNSNRGGYTF. The CDR3 DNA reads TGTGCCAGCAGTTTCTCAAACTCTAACAGGGGTGGCTACACCTTC.

V and J are TRBV7-6 and TRBJ2-2; D gene unclear. Germline-derived CDR1 and CDR2 are SGHVS and FNYEAQ. V was pared by 2 bases and J by 5 bases, with 6 bases between. The CDR3 length is 13 residues. CDR3 coding DNA: TGTGCCAGCAGCTTAATAGGGACCGGGGAGCTGTTTTTT. It encodes CASSLIGTGELFF.

The chain employs TRBV6-5 and TRBJ1-2, with 8 bases identical to TRBD1. Trimming removed 5 bases from V and 5 bases from J; junction bases left unmatched: 1. The CDR3 loop spans 12 amino acids. Germline V gene data show CDR1 as MNHEY and CDR2 as SVGAGI. This CDR3 reads CASSRDRYGYTF. The CDR3, as DNA: TGTGCCAGCAGTCGGGACAGGTATGGCTACACCTTC.

V is TRBV5-1 and J is TRBJ1-2, with D perhaps matching TRBD1 (5 bases). CDR1 and CDR2 (germline): SGHRS, YFSETQ. The CDR3 covers 14 residues. Between the trimmed V and J ends, which lost 4 bases and 7 bases, there was a span of 17 bases. The CDR3 DNA reads TGCGCCAGCAGCCCAGAAAACAGGCTCGCTGGCTACACCTTC. As protein: CASSPENRLAGYTF.

The rearrangement joins TRBV11-2 to TRBJ2-1; TRBD1 is a possible D gene (6 bases). Germline V gives CDR1 SGHAT, CDR2 FQNNGV. Trimming pared 1 base from V and 4 bases from J, leaving 20 bases between. This CDR3 region has 18 residues. The CDR3 here is CASSLGHGGRLGYNEQFF. CDR3 nucleotides: TGTGCCAGCAGCTTAGGTCATGGGGGCAGGCTGGGGTACAATGAGCAGTTCTTC.

The CDR3 DNA sequence: TGTGCCAGCAGCGCAGGAGCGGGGACTTACAATGAGCAGTTCTTC. This codes for CASSAGAGTYNEQFF. This chain joins TRBV9 and TRBJ2-1, with 7 positions matching TRBD2. Germline CDR1 reads SGDLS; CDR2 reads YYNGEE. J was trimmed by 4 bases and V by 3 bases; bases with no gene match: 7. This CDR3 has 15 amino acids.

This rearrangement joins TRBV3-1 (or the pseudogene TRBV3-2) to TRBJ2-3; 8 positions agree with TRBD2. Germline V CDR1 and CDR2: LGHDT, YNNKEL (reference sequence). Losses at the gene ends were 6 bases for V and 0 bases for J; bases not matched to a gene: 11. This CDR3 region has 17 residues. CDR3 in amino acids: CASRGARRGESTDTQYF. CDR3 in DNA: TGTGCCAGCAGAGGAGCGAGGCGGGGGGAAAGCACAGATACGCAGTATTTT.

The chain combines TRBV15 with TRBJ2-1, with D possibly matching TRBD1 (6 bases). There are 15 residues in the CDR3. V lost 0 bases, J lost 1 base, and 7 bases lay in between. Germline-derived CDR1 and CDR2 are LNHNV and YYDKDF (reference sequence). The CDR3 loop reads CATSREGASYNEQFF. The CDR3 bases are TGTGCCACCAGCAGAGAGGGGGCTTCCTACAATGAGCAGTTCTTC.

The gene calls are TRBV6-5 and TRBJ2-2, with TRBD1 matching over 10 bases. The V gene's germline CDR1 is MNHEY and CDR2 SVGAGI. This CDR3 is built from 15 residues. Losses at the gene ends were 4 bases for V and 4 bases for J; bases not matched to a gene: 3. CDR3 bases: TGTGCCAGCAGTTGGGGACAGGGGTCCACCGGGGAGCTGTTTTTT. Translated, it gives CASSWGQGSTGELFF.

The rearrangement uses TRBV30 and TRBJ1-4, with D perhaps TRBD1 (6 bases). CDR1 and CDR2 (germline): GTSNPN, SVGIG (reference sequence). The CDR3 covers 14 residues. V was clipped by 4 bases and J by 8 bases, with 17 bases between them. CDR3 DNA sequence: TGTGCCTGGACCCGAACAGGGAGCATCGAAAAACTGTTTTTT. Protein: CAWTRTGSIEKLFF.